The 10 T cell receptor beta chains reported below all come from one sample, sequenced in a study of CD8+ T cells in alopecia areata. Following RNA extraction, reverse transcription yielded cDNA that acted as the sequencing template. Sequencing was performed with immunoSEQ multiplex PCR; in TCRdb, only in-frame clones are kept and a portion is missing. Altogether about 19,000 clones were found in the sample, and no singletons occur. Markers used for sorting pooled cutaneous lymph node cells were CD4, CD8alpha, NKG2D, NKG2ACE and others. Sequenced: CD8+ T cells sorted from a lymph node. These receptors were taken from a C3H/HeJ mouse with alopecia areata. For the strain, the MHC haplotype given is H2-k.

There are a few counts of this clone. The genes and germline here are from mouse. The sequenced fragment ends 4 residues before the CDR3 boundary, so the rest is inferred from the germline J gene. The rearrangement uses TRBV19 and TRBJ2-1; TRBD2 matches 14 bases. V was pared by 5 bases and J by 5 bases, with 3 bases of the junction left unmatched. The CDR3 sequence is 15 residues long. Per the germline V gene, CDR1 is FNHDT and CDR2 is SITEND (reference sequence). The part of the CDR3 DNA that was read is TGTGCCAGCAGCGGGACTGGGGGGGCGGATGCT. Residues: CASSGTGGADA. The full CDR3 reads CASSGTGGADAEQFF.

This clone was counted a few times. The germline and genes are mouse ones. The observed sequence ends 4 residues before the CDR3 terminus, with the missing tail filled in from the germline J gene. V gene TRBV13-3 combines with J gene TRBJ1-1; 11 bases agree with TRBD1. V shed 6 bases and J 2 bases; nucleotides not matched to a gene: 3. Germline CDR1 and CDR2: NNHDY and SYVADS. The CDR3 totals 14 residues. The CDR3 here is CASTDRGLNTEVFF. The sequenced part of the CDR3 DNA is TGTGCCAGCACGGACAGGGGGCTTAACACA.

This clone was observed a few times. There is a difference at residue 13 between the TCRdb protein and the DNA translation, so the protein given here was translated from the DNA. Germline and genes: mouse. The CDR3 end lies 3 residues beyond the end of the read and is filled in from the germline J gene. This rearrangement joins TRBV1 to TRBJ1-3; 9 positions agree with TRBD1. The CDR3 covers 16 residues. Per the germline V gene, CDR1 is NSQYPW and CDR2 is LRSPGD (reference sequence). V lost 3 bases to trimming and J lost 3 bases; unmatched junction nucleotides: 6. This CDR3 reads CTCSASRQGVGNTLYF. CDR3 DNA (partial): TGCACCTGCAGTGCCTCCAGACAGGGGGTTGGAAATACG.

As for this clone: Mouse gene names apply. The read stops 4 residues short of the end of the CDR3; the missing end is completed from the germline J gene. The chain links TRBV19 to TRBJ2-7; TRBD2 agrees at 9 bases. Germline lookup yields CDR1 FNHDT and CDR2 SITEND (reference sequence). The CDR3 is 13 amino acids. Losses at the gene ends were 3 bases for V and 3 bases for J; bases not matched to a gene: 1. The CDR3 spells CASSTGGVYEQYF. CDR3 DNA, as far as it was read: TGTGCCAGCAGTACTGGGGGGGTCTAT.

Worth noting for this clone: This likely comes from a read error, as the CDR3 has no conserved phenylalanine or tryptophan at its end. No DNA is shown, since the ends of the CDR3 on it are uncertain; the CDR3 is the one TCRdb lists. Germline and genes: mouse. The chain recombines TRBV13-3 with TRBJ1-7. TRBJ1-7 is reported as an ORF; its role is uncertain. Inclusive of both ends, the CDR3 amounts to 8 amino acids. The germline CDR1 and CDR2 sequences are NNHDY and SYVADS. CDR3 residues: CASRTGDH.

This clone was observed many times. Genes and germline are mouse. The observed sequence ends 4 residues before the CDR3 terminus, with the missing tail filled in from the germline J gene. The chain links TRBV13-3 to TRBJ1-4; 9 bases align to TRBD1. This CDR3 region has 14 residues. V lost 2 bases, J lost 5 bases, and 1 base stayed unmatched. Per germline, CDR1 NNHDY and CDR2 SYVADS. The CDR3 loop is CASSDGTGNERLFF. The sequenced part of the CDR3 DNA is TGTGCCAGCAGTGACGGGACAGGGAACGAA. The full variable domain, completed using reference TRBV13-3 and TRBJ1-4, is EAAVTQSPRSKVAVTGGKVTLSCHQTNNHDYMYWYRQDTGHGLRLIHYSYVADSTEKGDIPDGYKASRPSQENFSLILELASLSQTAVYFCASSDGTGNERLFFGHGTKLSVL.

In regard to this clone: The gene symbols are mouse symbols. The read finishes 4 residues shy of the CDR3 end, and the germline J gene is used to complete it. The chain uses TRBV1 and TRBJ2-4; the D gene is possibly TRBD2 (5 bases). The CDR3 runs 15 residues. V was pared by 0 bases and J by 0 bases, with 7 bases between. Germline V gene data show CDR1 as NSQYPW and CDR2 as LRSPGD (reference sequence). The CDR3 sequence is CTCSADWESQNTLYF. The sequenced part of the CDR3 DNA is TGCACCTGCAGTGCAGACTGGGAGAGTCAAAAC.

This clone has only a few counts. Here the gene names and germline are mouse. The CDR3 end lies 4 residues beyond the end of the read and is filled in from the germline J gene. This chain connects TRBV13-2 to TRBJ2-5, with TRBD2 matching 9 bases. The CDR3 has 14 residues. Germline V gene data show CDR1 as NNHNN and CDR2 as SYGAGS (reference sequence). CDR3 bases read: TGTGCCAGCGGTGATGTGGGACTGGGAGAC. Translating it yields CASGDVGLGD. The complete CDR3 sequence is CASGDVGLGDTQYF.

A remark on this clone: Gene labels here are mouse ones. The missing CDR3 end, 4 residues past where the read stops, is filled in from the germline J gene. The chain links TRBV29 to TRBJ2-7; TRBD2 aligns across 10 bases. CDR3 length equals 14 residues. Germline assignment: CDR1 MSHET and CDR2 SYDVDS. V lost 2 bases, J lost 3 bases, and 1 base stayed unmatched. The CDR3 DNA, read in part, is TGTGCTAGCAGTTTAAACTGGGGGGGCTAT. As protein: CASSLNWGGY. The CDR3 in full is CASSLNWGGYEQYF.

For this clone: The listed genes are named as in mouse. The CDR3: CASSLGLGDYEQYF. CDR3 bases read: TGTGCCAGCAGTCTCGGACTGGGGGATTAT. The chain joins TRBV19 to TRBJ2-7; 10 positions match TRBD2. The read comes to an end 4 residues before the CDR3 does, leaving the germline J gene to fill in the end. This CDR3 is 14 amino acids long. Germline V gives CDR1 FNHDT, CDR2 SITEND (reference sequence).